The T cell receptor (beta chain) under discussion was sequenced for a study of T cells in localized non-small cell lung cancer. To note about this clone: Its antigen is unidentified.

CDR1 is SGDLS and CDR2 is YYNGEE in the germline V gene. After removal of 3 bases from V and 0 bases from J, the junction contained 8 bases not matched to a gene. There are 16 residues in the CDR3. The protocol was immunoSEQ multiplex PCR, while the TCRdb copy is restricted to in-frame clones and leaves out a portion. The sample lists about 2,800 clones, roughly 24% occurring once. Study-level findings and limits: Peak T cell clonality was found in uninvolved adjacent lung, exceeding tumor.

This chain joins TRBV9 and TRBJ2-7; 8 nucleotides align to TRBD2. Specimen: normal lung tissue next to the tumor, collected before any cancer treatment. The sequence came from a male donor at least 60 years old with stage II lung adenocarcinoma. The CDR3 bases are TGTGCCAGCAGCGATGGGCCCGGGAGGGGCTCCTACGAGCAGTACTTC. Translation gives CASSDGPGRGSYEQYF.